These T cell receptor beta chains were read from a single sample in a study of cytomegalovirus exposure and HLA in healthy donors. Assay used: immunoSEQ multiplex PCR; TCRdb lists only in-frame clones, some missing. The sample has under 200,000 clones, 79% seen once; the top ten hold around 0.4%. Sequenced material: PBMCs. These receptors were obtained from a male donor in good health and CMV-seropositive. Both conserved end residues are part of each CDR3. The D gene is left open where the match is weak. Size tells how often a clone was seen (once, few, many) or the class of an expanded clone, and some rows leave it out.

size	V	J	D	DNA	CDR3
few	TRBV7-8	TRBJ2-4	TRBD2	TGTGCCAGCAGCACACAAGCGGGGGGCCTACCCAACTTC	CASSTQAGGLPNF
.	TRBV18	TRBJ1-2	.	TGTGCCAGCTCAGCCCTAACCGGGGTTGGAGGCTACACCTTC	CASSALTGVGGYTF
.	TRBV5-1	TRBJ2-2	TRBD2	TGCGCCAGCAGCTCACTAGCGGGGGGAGAGAGGGAGCTGTTTTTT	CASSSLAGGERELFF
.	TRBV5-1	TRBJ2-7	TRBD1	TGCGCCAGCAGCTTGATGGGAGGACAGGGACTCCGACACTCCTACGAGCAGTACTTC	CASSLMGGQGLRHSYEQYF
.	TRBV27	TRBJ1-2	.	TGTGCCAGCAGTTTCCTCCAGGGTATACCTTATGGCTACACCTTC	CASSFLQGIPYGYTF
.	TRBV30	TRBJ1-2	.	TGTGCCTGGAGTCCCCTGGTCGGGGTGGGGTACACCTTC	CAWSPLVGVGYTF
.	TRBV4-2	TRBJ2-1	.	TGTGCCAGCAGCCACGGGGGCTACAATGAGCAGTTCTTC	CASSHGGYNEQFF
.	TRBV5-1	TRBJ1-3	.	TGCGCCAGCAGCCCTGGGACACCTGGAAACACCATATATTTT	CASSPGTPGNTIYF
few	TRBV4-3	TRBJ1-5	.	TGCGCCAGCAGCCAAGAATGGGGCGGCAATCAGCCCCAGCATTTT	CASSQEWGGNQPQHF
.	TRBV5-6	TRBJ1-4	.	TGTGCCAGCAGCCCCGAGGGAGGTTACAATGAAAAACTGTTTTTT	CASSPEGGYNEKLFF
.	TRBV14	TRBJ1-3	TRBD1	TGTGCCAGCAGCCTTCTGGGACAGGGGTTAACTGGAAACACCATATATTTT	CASSLLGQGLTGNTIYF
few	TRBV19	TRBJ2-1	.	TGTGCCAGTAGGGCTTCCGGACTGCCGGCATCCTACAATGAGCAGTTCTTC	CASRASGLPASYNEQFF
.	TRBV7-2	TRBJ2-5	TRBD2	TGTGCCAGCAGCCCCAGCGGGAGGGCCGAAGAGACCCAGTACTTC	CASSPSGRAEETQYF
few	TRBV27	TRBJ1-5	.	TGTGCCAGCAGTTTATCGATGGGGGACATCAATCAGCCCCAGCATTTT	CASSLSMGDINQPQHF
once	TRBV7-2	TRBJ2-7	TRBD2	TGTGCCAGCAGCTTGTGGGGGGGGACTGGATCCTACGAGCAGTACTTC	CASSLWGGTGSYEQYF
.	TRBV5-6	TRBJ1-5	.	TGTGCCAGCTGGCGGATAAGCAATCAGCCCCAGCATTTT	CASWRISNQPQHF
.	TRBV7-9	TRBJ2-3	.	TGTGCCAGCAGAGTACTAAGCACAGATACGCAGTATTTT	CASRVLSTDTQYF
.	TRBV4-3	TRBJ2-1	.	TGCGCCAGCAGCCAAGAAGGAAGGGGATCCTACAATGAGCAGTTCTTC	CASSQEGRGSYNEQFF
.	TRBV2	TRBJ1-1	.	TGTGCCAGCTTCGAAGGGGAGGATACTGAAGCTTTCTTT	CASFEGEDTEAFF
.	TRBV7-2	TRBJ2-7	.	TGTGCCAGCAGCTTCCAGGCGTCGTACTACGAGCAGTACTTC	CASSFQASYYEQYF
.	TRBV5-4	TRBJ2-2	.	TGTGCCAGCAGCTTACCCGGGACTCCTAACACCGGGGAGCTGTTTTTT	CASSLPGTPNTGELFF
.	TRBV6-5	TRBJ2-7	TRBD1	TGTGCCAGCAGTGCGGACAGGTCCGGGGTTGTCGAGCAGTACTTC	CASSADRSGVVEQYF
.	TRBV6-5	TRBJ2-1	TRBD2	TGTGCCAGCAGTTACTCGATTGGCCTAGCGGACAATGAGCAGTTCTTC	CASSYSIGLADNEQFF
.	TRBV5-6	TRBJ2-1	.	TGTGCCAGCAGCTTACAGGGCCCGCAGTTCTTC	CASSLQGPQFF
.	TRBV11-2	TRBJ1-1	TRBD1	TGTGCCAGCAGCCCCGGGACAGAGAACACTGAAGCTTTCTTT	CASSPGTENTEAFF
.	TRBV5-1	TRBJ2-1	.	TGCGCCAGCAGCTTAATCGGGAGCTCCTACAATGAGCAGTTCTTC	CASSLIGSSYNEQFF
few	TRBV6-1	TRBJ1-5	.	TGTGCCAGCGTGAACAGGGCGGTAGTTCAGCCCCAGCATTTT	CASVNRAVVQPQHF
.	TRBV7-2	TRBJ1-2	.	TGTGCCAGCAGCACACCTTCGAGGGTACCCCGTTATGGCTACACCTTC	CASSTPSRVPRYGYTF
few	TRBV7-7	TRBJ2-2	.	TGTGCTAGCAGCCCCGACAGATACACCGGGGAGCTGTTTTTT	CASSPDRYTGELFF
.	TRBV28	TRBJ2-2	TRBD1	TGTGCCAGCAGTTTCTGGGACAGGGCTCGATCCGGGGAGCTGTTTTTT	CASSFWDRARSGELFF
few	TRBV2	TRBJ1-4	.	TGTGCCAGCAGTGAAGCGCGAGGTAAACTGTTTTTT	CASSEARGKLFF